This TCR beta chain was found in a study of blood T cell repertoires in COVID-19. At the level of the study: The United States, Italy and Spain provided the acute and convalescent COVID-19 samples. T cells, B-cell-depleted T cells, or PBMCs provided the cDNA or gDNA that served as material.

Per the study methods: The assay estimated nucleated cells by amplifying reference gene primers. Clones were read by immunoSEQ multiplex PCR, and TCRdb kept only the in-frame ones, dropping some. V, J and clone size are those of that table, while D and trimming were read from the DNA. The sample comprises under 350,000 clones, around 85% of which are singletons, and just over 7% rests with the top ten. Between the trimmed V and J ends, which lost 5 bases and 6 bases, there was a span of 17 bases. The CDR3 runs 15 residues. The V gene's germline CDR1 is SSHAT and CDR2 FNYEAQ (reference sequence). The chain is built from TRBV7-7 and TRBJ2-1; D possibly corresponds to TRBD1 (6 bases). This TCR was sampled from a human donor in a cohort sampled during active COVID-19. What was sequenced was peripheral blood. The CDR3 sequence: CASSRGDIGINEQFF. The CDR3 DNA sequence: TGTGCCAGCAGCCGAGGGGACATTGGGATCAATGAGCAGTTCTTC.